The rows below give T cell receptor beta chains drawn from one sample of a study of early T cells in non-severe SARS-CoV-2 infection. One entry per CDR3 protein results from TCRdb running MiXCR on the 5' RACE reads. The sample lists some 50,000 distinct CDR3 sequences, roughly 8.8% occurring once. Sequenced input: whole blood. The origin of the receptors is an adult who was a healthcare worker with PCR-confirmed SARS-CoV-2 infection or an uninfected control (not recorded which). CDR3s include the opening cysteine and the closing phenylalanine or tryptophan. Each record gives: CDR3 protein, V gene, clone size. Clone size, where shown, is once, few, many, or a class for clones that have expanded.

CASSPTTDTQYF,TRBV7-6,many
CASSQMGLARETQYF,TRBV4-1,.
CASSQGRDNEQFF,TRBV4-2,.
CASSGLSDYEQYF,TRBV6-2/TRBV6-3,many
CASSLGGSAFF,TRBV7-2,many
CASSLSFGTGAGEQYF,TRBV7-9,many
CASSLTGWGYNEQFF,TRBV12-3/TRBV12-4,few
CSAREERIETQYF,TRBV20-1,.
CASSPSRDGMLLYF,TRBV12-3/TRBV12-4,.
CAWSTVTLNYGYTF,TRBV30,.
CASSSLRRKNTGELFF,TRBV11-2,once
CASSLEAMVGTQYF,TRBV7-9,few
CASSPGLASYEQYF,TRBV6-5,.
CASSLLVGQANEQFF,TRBV5-5,.
CASSPVGATRQFF,TRBV11-1,.
CASSLTRSYEQYF,TRBV4-2,.
CASNEEPYEQYF,TRBV7-3,few
CASRISGGKETQYF,TRBV28,.
CASSLSHSNEKLFF,TRBV5-1,.
CASSLDGGPTDTQYF,TRBV7-9,many
CASRPGQVLYTGELFF,TRBV3-1,.
CASSGAVLGGVSTDTQYF,TRBV12-3/TRBV12-4,many
CASSQEDSAGWNYGYTF,TRBV3-1,.
CASSVGQSSYNEQFF,TRBV9,.
CASRWRSGGPKNIQYF,TRBV2,many
CASSPLPGQGLETQYF,TRBV6-6,.
CASSLTGGLDGYTF,TRBV7-8,many
CATSRDRLAGTEQYF,TRBV15,few
CASSQEATGGLYGYTF,TRBV4-2,few
CASSYPRLIRIFGEQFF,TRBV6-2/TRBV6-3,few
CASSPTGNYEQYF,TRBV5-1,.
CASSWAGSVAGELFF,TRBV19,few
CAWRRGTTDTEAFF,TRBV30,few
CAMSPGNYGYTF,TRBV10-3,few
CASRIGQTQYF,TRBV13,few
CASSQEGRGAYNEQFF,TRBV3-1,.
CASSQPGRGVYNEQFF,TRBV4-1,.
CASDYTDTEAFF,TRBV7-9,.
CASSQDGFITEAFF,TRBV14,many
CASSYDPLGASTDTQYF,TRBV7-8,many
CASSPPQNTEAFF,TRBV14,few
CSVGSGGAEETQYF,TRBV29-1,few
CASSFERGWQETQYF,TRBV12-3/TRBV12-4,few
CASSQELAADIQYF,TRBV3-1,few
CASSTMVTGELFF,TRBV2,few
CASSIVGTGSDTQYF,TRBV19,.
CSARDRGEQYF,TRBV29-1,many
CSASLIERAYQETQYF,TRBV20-1,once
CASSYFGELFF,TRBV6-5,few
CASSSGGLYYEQYF,TRBV5-1,once